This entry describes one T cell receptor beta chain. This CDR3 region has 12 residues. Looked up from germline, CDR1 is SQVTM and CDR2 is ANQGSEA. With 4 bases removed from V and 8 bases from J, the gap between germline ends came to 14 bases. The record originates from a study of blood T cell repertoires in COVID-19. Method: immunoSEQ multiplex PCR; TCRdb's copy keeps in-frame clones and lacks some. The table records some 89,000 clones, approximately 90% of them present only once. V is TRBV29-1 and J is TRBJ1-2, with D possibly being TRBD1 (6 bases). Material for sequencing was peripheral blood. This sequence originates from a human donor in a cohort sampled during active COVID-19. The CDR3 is CSVGRWGGGYTF. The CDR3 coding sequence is TGCAGCGTTGGAAGGTGGGGGGGCGGCTACACCTTC.